These 9 T cell receptor beta chains were sequenced from one sample in a study of CD8 T cells in ankylosing spondylitis. A single record per CDR3 protein comes from TCRdb applying MiXCR to the 5' RACE reads. The table lists 30,000 to 45,000 distinct CDR3 sequences, 13% of them singletons. Sequenced material: synovial fluid, either unsorted or a sorted T cell fraction (not recorded which). The receptors come from a male donor with ankylosing spondylitis.

The sample holds a few counts of this clonotype. The chain links TRBV7-9 to TRBJ2-3; TRBD2 agrees at 11 bases. V dropped 1 base and J dropped 7; count of bases not matched to a gene: 7. CDR3 length: 16 residues. Per germline, CDR1 SEHNR and CDR2 FQNEAQ (reference sequence). CDR3 residues: CASSLGLAGRGNTQYF. CDR3 coding DNA: TGTGCCAGCAGCTTAGGACTAGCGGGAAGGGGGAATACGCAGTATTTT.

This clonotype occurred many times. The chain links TRBV5-1 to TRBJ2-1, with 10 nucleotides matching TRBD2. This CDR3 contains 16 residues. Germline CDR1 is SGHRS and CDR2 is YFSETQ. Trimming at V came to 5 bases and at J to 6 bases, leaving 11 bases not matched to a gene. In DNA form, the CDR3 reads TGCGCCAGCAGTGATGTAGCGGGAGGCATCTTCAATGAGCAGTTCTTC. It specifies CASSDVAGGIFNEQFF.

This clonotype occurred a few times. In DNA form, the CDR3 reads TGTGCCAGCAGTTACGATGGGGGGAGTAATGAGCAGTTCTTC. This translates into CASSYDGGSNEQFF. The chain employs TRBV6-5 and TRBJ2-1; TRBD2 might be the D (6 bases). In germline, CDR1 is MNHEY, CDR2 SVGAGI. Trimming left V 2 bases short and J 7 bases short, with 12 bases between. There are 14 residues in the CDR3.

The chain joins TRBV9 to TRBJ2-1; 10 bases map to TRBD1. Trimming at V came to 3 bases and at J to 7 bases, leaving 10 bases not matched to a gene. The CDR3 runs to 16 residues. Per germline, CDR1 SGDLS and CDR2 YYNGEE. Written as DNA, the CDR3 is TGTGCCAGCAGCGCCAGGGACAGGGGAAGAGGGAATGAGCAGTTCTTC. As protein: CASSARDRGRGNEQFF.

Many counts were recorded for this clonotype. The CDR3: CASSSDRGETEAFF. DNA for the CDR3: TGTGCCAGCAGTTCAGACAGGGGGGAGACTGAAGCTTTCTTT. The J gene is TRBJ1-1, the V gene TRBV27; 9 positions agree with TRBD1. Germline trimming cut 4 bases from V and 5 bases from J; bases unmatched to any gene: 5. CDR3 length: 14 amino acids. Germline assignment: CDR1 MNHEY and CDR2 SMNVEV (reference sequence).

This clonotype was seen many times. The chain uses TRBV10-3 and TRBJ2-5; no firm D call. This CDR3 comprises 12 residues. Germline V gives CDR1 ENHRY, CDR2 SYGVKD. The germline V and J ends were trimmed by 0 bases and 6 bases, with 5 bases remaining between them. This CDR3 reads CAISESSQTQYF. CDR3 nucleotide sequence: TGTGCCATCAGTGAGTCGTCCCAGACCCAGTACTTC.

This clonotype turned up a few times. The genes are TRBV6-1 and TRBJ2-7; D might be TRBD2 (5 bases). The V gene's germline CDR1 is MNHNS and CDR2 SASEGT. The V end lost 1 base, the J end lost 2 bases, and 12 bases lay between the germline ends. The CDR3 is made up of 15 amino acids. The CDR3 is CASSEVGETPYEQYF. For the CDR3, the DNA is TGTGCCAGCAGTGAAGTCGGGGAGACCCCCTACGAGCAGTACTTC.

This clonotype was seen repeatedly, ten times or more. The rearrangement joins TRBV20-1 to TRBJ1-2; weak D call: TRBD1 (5 bases). The V and J ends lost 0 bases and 3 bases respectively, with 8 bases between them. Germline V gene data show CDR1 as DFQATT and CDR2 as SNEGSKA (reference sequence). This CDR3 region has 13 residues. CDR3 protein: CSARDGADYGYTF. CDR3 nucleotide sequence: TGCAGTGCTAGAGATGGGGCAGACTATGGCTACACCTTC.

This clonotype was detected a few times. The CDR3 DNA is TGTGCCATCAGCCTACTAAACAGGGGTCAGTATGGCGAGCAGTACTTC. Translating gives CAISLLNRGQYGEQYF. The chain couples TRBV10-3 to TRBJ2-7, with 7 positions matching TRBD1. This CDR3 spans 16 amino acids. The germline V gene encodes CDR1 ENHRY and CDR2 SYGVKD. With V trimmed by 6 bases and J by 6 bases, 17 bases remained unmatched.